Following are 5 T cell receptor beta chains from one sample sequenced in a study of radiotherapy plus CTLA-4 blockade in lung cancer. Data came from immunoSEQ multiplex PCR; TCRdb stores just in-frame clones and leaves some out. The sample shows around 80,000 clones, over 70% of them seen only once. The material was peripheral blood, obtained from a patient treated with radiotherapy plus ipilimumab. The receptors were sampled from a human donor with non-small cell lung cancer whose response to radiotherapy plus ipilimumab could not be evaluated. Some clones in this sample may be carry-over from other donors' samples.

The gene calls are TRBV7-2 and TRBJ1-5; 7 bases line up with TRBD1. This CDR3 is 15 amino acids long. CDR1 is SGHTA and CDR2 is FQGNSA in the germline V gene. The junction had 6 bases not matched to a gene; V was cut back by 4 bases and J by 3 bases. Written as DNA, the CDR3 is TGTGCCAGCAGCTCCCGGGGACAGCCCAATCAGCCCCAGCATTTT. Translation gives CASSSRGQPNQPQHF. The whole variable domain, filled in from reference TRBV7-2 and TRBJ1-5, reads GAGVSQSPSNKVTEKGKDVELRCDPISGHTALYWYRQSLGQGLEFLIYFQGNSAPDKSGLPSDRFSAERTGGSVSTLTIQRTQQEDSAVYLCASSSRGQPNQPQHFGDGTRLSIL.

V gene TRBV5-1 combines with J gene TRBJ1-1; TRBD1 matches at 11 bases. The V gene's germline CDR1 is SGHRS and CDR2 YFSETQ. V lost 4 bases, J lost 3 bases, and 11 bases stayed unmatched. The CDR3 sequence is 17 residues long. CDR3 residues: CASSVARGQGEYTEAFF. The CDR3 region has the DNA TGCGCCAGCAGCGTGGCGAGGGGACAGGGGGAGTACACTGAAGCTTTCTTT.

CDR3 region: CASSHSQGDGNQPQHF. In DNA form, the CDR3 reads TGCGCCAGCAGCCATTCACAGGGGGACGGCAATCAGCCCCAGCATTTT. J is TRBJ1-5 and V is TRBV4-1; TRBD1 matches 8 bases. The CDR3 runs to 16 residues. The ends lost 3 bases at V and 2 bases at J; junction bases unmatched: 6. Germline CDR1 MGHRA, CDR2 YSYEKL.

On this clone: This sample also contains other DNA sequences that code for the same CDR3. The rearrangement joins TRBV6-6 to TRBJ1-1, with D hard to call. Trimming cost V 3 bases and J 1 base, with 9 bases left between them. Germline CDR1 MNHNY, CDR2 SVGAGI (reference sequence). There are 14 residues in the CDR3. Here the CDR3 DNA reads TGTGCCAGCAGTTATCTGAGGGAGAACACTGAAGCTTTCTTT. Its protein is CASSYLRENTEAFF.

Details on this clone: Other DNA variants within this sample encode the same CDR3. This chain uses TRBV9 with TRBJ2-7; weak D call: TRBD1 (5 bases). Germline V lookup: CDR1 SGDLS, CDR2 YYNGEE. Trimming took off 3 bases at V and 6 bases at J, with 16 bases between the two ends. This CDR3 is built from 14 residues. CDR3 DNA sequence: TGTGCCAGCAGCGGGTCGGCCTCTAGGGGCGAGCAGTACTTC. Protein product: CASSGSASRGEQYF.